This T cell receptor (delta chain) stems from a study of Vδ1+ human thymocytes (dated 2018 in TCRdb). Broadly, across the study: mRNA-level TRG and TRD CDR3 repertoires of highly purified Vdelta1+ thymocytes from young children were characterised as a data resource. Validation of the multiplex-based CDR3 amplicon strategy against 5'RACE-based CDR3 amplicon generation methods had been performed previously.

Study-level results and caveats: Many TRG clonotypes were shared between donors (up to roughly 6.9x10^3), whereas TRD repertoires were essentially private (max roughly 100 shared). The thymic TRG and TRD repertoires appeared highly polyclonal, with Gaussian CDR3 length distributions, in contrast to the oligoclonal repertoires of peripheral blood. Because unexpected Vdelta2 sequences could lead to misinterpretation of bulk repertoire data, the authors recommended using highly purified populations and validating at the single-cell level. Although sort purity was high, around 21% of thymic TRD sequences were Vdelta2 (with a few Vdelta3), in contrast to the peripheral blood Vdelta1+ controls. Because no clustering by age or sex was seen, donors were not stratified by age or sex in the analyses.

RNA extraction was carried out with the RNeasy mini kit, and reverse transcription was then done using Superscript III. CDR3 amplicons were generated by multiplex PCR with pooled V-gene forward primers and a constant-region reverse primer carrying Illumina adaptor overhangs. After gel purification, the amplicons were indexed with Nextera index primers over approximately 8 extra PCR cycles and then purified using AMPure XP beads. The libraries were sequenced on an Illumina MiSeq using paired-end 250 bp reads, dual indexing and an approximately 19% PhiX spike-in. Per the source publication's procedure: FastQC was used to check read quality, and ea-utils fastq-join was used to merge TRG read pairs. IMGT/HighV-QUEST was used to annotate sequences, retaining only productive sequences with an unambiguous V-gene assignment, and each clonotype was defined by an identical CDR3 sequence. VDJtools 1.1.1, tcR 2.2.3, Treemap and vegan Shannon diversity in R 3.4.4 were used for downstream analysis. TCRdb recomputed clones from the public reads with CATT; identical DNA rows were then combined. The V and J calls, along with clone size, are taken from TCRdb and not from the paper's own processing. For this sample the table gives tens of thousands of delta-chain clones, of which 25% to 30% were detected only once. About 1.6% of the sample is held by the ten biggest clonotypes.

A word on this clone: Its antigen target is currently unknown. A much larger clone is a single base away; this may be a read error.

CDR1 and CDR2 are drawn from the germline V gene: TSWWSYY, QGS. The CDR3 goes from the cysteine to the phenylalanine over 17 residues. The CDR3 DNA has 51 bases and is translated from base 1. Thymic samples were depleted of alphabeta T cells, then CD3+ TCRVdelta1+ TCRVdelta2- thymocytes were FACS-sorted. A purity of about 97% to 99.6% was achieved for sorted Vdelta1+ thymocytes. Thymic specimens were obtained from 8 paediatric patients, aged from 5 days to 15 months, who were undergoing corrective cardiac surgery. Thymic tissue was dispersed, and mononuclear cells were isolated on a Histopaque-1077 density gradient. Staining used anti-TCRVdelta1 clone TS8.2, anti-TCRVdelta2 clone B6, anti-CD3 clone HIT3a and anti-TCRalphabeta clone IP26 antibodies.

This receptor was obtained from a boy under two years old who had congenital heart surgery. Source material: Vdelta1+ gamma-delta thymocytes from the thymus. The cell subset or site label on this specimen signifies: FACS-sorted CD3+ TCRalphabeta- TCRVdelta1+ TCRVdelta2- thymocytes. The chain employs TRDV1 and TRDJ1; the D gene cannot be resolved reliably. The CDR3 region: CALGEGLSGLYTVKLIF. The sequence in DNA is TGTGCTCTTGGGGAAGGGCTTTCCGGACTTTACACCGTTAAACTCATCTTT.